The 27 T cell receptor beta chains listed next were all sequenced from one sample in a study of persistence of HIV-infected CD4 T cells. Lysates of CMV-infected fibroblasts at around 9.1 ug/mL stimulated these cells. CD4+ T cells upregulating both CD40 ligand and CD69 were sorted as responding cells. This was the immunoSEQ version 4 assay in survey mode. TCRdb's table, derived via immunoSEQ multiplex PCR, lists solely in-frame clones and lacks some. Of 15,000 to 25,000 clones in the sample, about 80% were seen once. Their cognate antigens are unknown. This specimen was CD4+ T cells sorted from PBMCs after roughly 18-hour stimulation, taken from a patient who received antiretroviral therapy. The receptors were sampled from an adult man with HIV who was CMV-seropositive.

The chain is built from TRBV29-1 and TRBJ2-4; TRBD1 agrees at 12 bases. The CDR3 is 17 residues long. Trimming cost V 7 bases and J 1 base; bases outside gene matches: 11. Germline values: CDR1 SQVTM, CDR2 ANQGSEA. The CDR3 region is CSAQGTGGSQAKNIQYF. In DNA form, the CDR3 reads TGCAGCGCCCAAGGGACAGGGGGCTCACAGGCCAAAAACATTCAGTACTTC.

The chain carries TRBV28 and TRBJ1-4, with D perhaps matching TRBD1 (6 bases). The germline V gene has CDR1 MDHEN and CDR2 SYDVKM. This CDR3 spans 14 amino acids. Trimming stripped 5 bases from V and 5 bases from J, with 12 bases between. The CDR3 protein is CASSRGQRNEKLFF. The DNA of the CDR3 is TGTGCCAGCAGTCGAGGACAGCGAAATGAAAAACTGTTTTTT.

V is TRBV27 and J is TRBJ2-7; TRBD2 aligns across 12 bases. The germline V gene has CDR1 MNHEY and CDR2 SMNVEV (reference sequence). V was clipped by 4 bases and J by 3 bases; unmatched bases: 4. This CDR3 is 15 amino acids long. The CDR3 DNA sequence: TGTGCCAGCAGTTCAGGACTAGCGGGGATCTACGAGCAGTACTTC. Translating it yields CASSSGLAGIYEQYF.

The rearrangement uses TRBV5-1 and TRBJ1-1; tentative D call: TRBD1 (5 bases). This CDR3 contains 15 residues. Trimming cost V 2 bases and J 2 bases, with 13 bases left between them. Germline assignment: CDR1 SGHRS and CDR2 YFSETQ. In nucleotides, the CDR3 is TGCGCCAGCAGCTTCGGGACTTCTGCTAACACTGAAGCTTTCTTT. Its protein is CASSFGTSANTEAFF.

This clone has only one observation. This rearrangement joins TRBV11-2 to TRBJ1-4; 7 nucleotides agree with TRBD1. CDR1 is SGHAT and CDR2 is FQNNGV in the germline V gene. The CDR3 totals 14 residues. Trimming cost V 1 base and J 7 bases; bases outside gene matches: 3. In nucleotides, the CDR3 is TGTGCCAGCAGCTTAGGTCAGGGGGGTGAAAAACTGTTTTTT. Translated: CASSLGQGGEKLFF.

This clone was seen a handful of times. The chain links TRBV6-4 to TRBJ1-5; TRBD1 might be the D (6 bases). Trimming left V 10 bases short and J 1 base short, with 17 bases between. Per germline, CDR1 MRHNA and CDR2 SNTAGT. The CDR3 runs 15 residues. The CDR3 spells CATQPDRHSNQPQHF. The CDR3 bases are TGTGCCACACAACCCGACAGGCACAGCAATCAGCCCCAGCATTTT.

A remark on this clone: At one of its ends the junction is not consistent with the germline gene, which may arise from a read error. The V and J genes are TRBV25-1 and TRBJ1-2, with TRBD1 identical over 7 bases. The CDR3 spans 12 residues. Germline loops: CDR1 MGHDK, CDR2 SYGVNS. The CDR3 DNA sequence: TGTGCCAGCAGTGCAACAGGGGATCCCTCCTTCTTC. The encoded protein is CASSATGDPSFF.

The V and J genes are TRBV19 and TRBJ2-2; 9 nucleotides agree with TRBD1. Per germline, CDR1 LNHDA and CDR2 SQIVND (reference sequence). CDR3 size: 16 residues. V lost 9 bases and J lost 4; bases outside the gene matches: 12. For the CDR3, the DNA is TGTGCCAGCCGGACAGGGGCCGCTAGGAGCACCGGGGAGCTGTTTTTT. Translating it yields CASRTGAARSTGELFF. The complete variable domain, with remaining parts taken from reference TRBV19 and TRBJ2-2, reads DGGITQSPKYLFRKEGQNVTLSCEQNLNHDAMYWYRQDPGQGLRLIYYSQIVNDFQKGDIAEGYSVSREKKESFPLTVTSAQKNPTAFYLCASRTGAARSTGELFFGEGSRLTVL.

The chain is built from TRBV19 and TRBJ2-7; TRBD1 agrees at 9 bases. CDR1 and CDR2 from the germline V gene are LNHDA and SQIVND (reference sequence). V was pared by 5 bases and J by 5 bases, with 7 bases of the junction left unmatched. The CDR3 extends over 14 amino acids. This CDR3 is CASSLGTGRNEQYF. In nucleotides, the CDR3 is TGTGCCAGTAGTTTAGGGACAGGGCGCAACGAGCAGTACTTC.

This clone has only a few counts. The chain couples TRBV28 to TRBJ2-7; tentatively, D is TRBD2 (6 bases). Germline V CDR1 and CDR2: MDHEN, SYDVKM. The CDR3 spans 15 residues. V was clipped by 4 bases and J by 0 bases, with 13 bases between them. CDR3 protein: CASSSGGGGSYEQYF. The CDR3 DNA reads TGTGCCAGCAGTTCCGGGGGTGGGGGCTCCTACGAGCAGTACTTC.

This clone was detected once. J is TRBJ1-2 and V is TRBV5-4; D is unresolved. Trimming left V 0 bases short and J 4 bases short, with 25 bases between. Germline loops: CDR1 SGHNT, CDR2 YYREEE (reference sequence). CDR3 size: 19 residues. The DNA of the CDR3 is TGTGCCAGCAGCTTGGCCGGCGGCCGCGAGACCCTGGGAGGCTATGGCTACACCTTC. It specifies CASSLAGGRETLGGYGYTF. The full variable domain, completed using reference TRBV5-4 and TRBJ1-2, is ETGVTQSPTHLIKTRGQQVTLRCSSQSGHNTVSWYQQALGQGPQFIFQYYREEENGRGNFPPRFSGLQFPNYSSELNVNALELDDSALYLCASSLAGGRETLGGYGYTFGSGTRLTVV.

The chain links TRBV3-1 (or the pseudogene TRBV3-2) to TRBJ2-5; 12 nucleotides agree with TRBD2. The trim removed 4 bases at V and 5 bases at J, leaving 5 bases unmatched. Germline CDR1 is LGHDT and CDR2 is YNNKEL (reference sequence). CDR3 length equals 15 residues. The CDR3 spells CASSPSGGARETQYF. Here the CDR3 DNA reads TGTGCCAGCAGCCCTAGCGGGGGGGCTAGGGAGACCCAGTACTTC.

The chain is built from TRBV19 and TRBJ2-7, with D tentatively TRBD2 (5 bases). From germline, CDR1 is LNHDA and CDR2 SQIVND (reference sequence). The CDR3 is made up of 13 amino acids. V lost 4 bases, J lost 0 bases, and 7 bases lay in between. The DNA for the CDR3 is TGTGCCAGTAGTACCGGGGTCTCCTACGAGCAGTACTTC. Residues: CASSTGVSYEQYF.

The chain is built from TRBV15 and TRBJ1-6, with unresolved D. The CDR3 runs 13 residues. The germline CDR1 and CDR2 sequences are LNHNV and YYDKDF (reference sequence). V was trimmed by 7 bases and J by 9 bases, leaving 13 bases between them. The CDR3 DNA reads TGTGCCACCAATTTGAGGCCTGGTTCACCCCTCCACTTT. Translation: CATNLRPGSPLHF.

This clone was seen a single time. This chain joins TRBV5-1 and TRBJ2-7; 9 positions agree with TRBD2. Germline lookup yields CDR1 SGHRS and CDR2 YFSETQ. This CDR3 is 15 amino acids long. With 4 bases clipped from V and 7 bases from J, the junction kept 12 bases outside the gene matches. The CDR3 sequence: CASSTSAGGRREQYF. CDR3 bases: TGCGCCAGCAGCACCTCAGCGGGGGGCCGGAGGGAGCAGTACTTC.

About this clone: Additional DNA sequences in this sample encode the identical CDR3. The V gene is TRBV20-1, the J gene TRBJ2-7; D unresolved. CDR1 DFQATT and CDR2 SNEGSKA come from the germline V gene (reference sequence). There are 11 residues in the CDR3. Trimming left V 0 bases short and J 4 bases short, with 4 bases between. The CDR3 DNA reads as TGCAGTGCTAGAGATCTGTACGAGCAGTACTTC. Translated, it gives CSARDLYEQYF.

The chain uses TRBV24-1 and TRBJ2-1, with 9 bases fitting TRBD1. V was clipped by 7 bases and J by 7 bases; unmatched bases: 10. Germline V gene sequence: CDR1 KGHDR, CDR2 SFDVKD. The CDR3 has 15 amino acids. CDR3 sequence (DNA): TGTGCCACCAGCGCCGGGACAGGGCGGTTAAATGAGCAGTTCTTC. It is translated as CATSAGTGRLNEQFF.

The chain is built from TRBV6-4 and TRBJ2-2; TRBD2 is a possible D gene (6 bases). The V end lost 6 bases, the J end lost 2 bases, and 16 bases lay between the germline ends. The CDR3 consists of 16 residues. Germline V gives CDR1 MRHNA, CDR2 SNTAGT. The CDR3 nucleotides read TGTGCCAGCAGCCCCTTGGGGACTCTAAACACCGGGGAGCTGTTTTTT. Protein sequence: CASSPLGTLNTGELFF.

V is TRBV28 and J is TRBJ1-3, with D uncertain. CDR1 is MDHEN, CDR2 SYDVKM, per germline. The V gene lost 2 bases and the J gene lost 0 bases, with 8 bases spanning the gap. The CDR3 length is 15 residues. The chain's CDR3 is CASSLRRNSGNTIYF. Here the CDR3 DNA reads TGTGCCAGCAGTTTACGACGGAACTCTGGAAACACCATATATTTT. The complete variable domain, with remaining parts taken from reference TRBV28 and TRBJ1-3, reads DVKVTQSSRYLVKRTGEKVFLECVQDMDHENMFWYRQDPGLGLRLIYFSYDVKMKEKGDIPEGYSVSREKKERFSLILESASTNQTSMYLCASSLRRNSGNTIYFGEGSWLTVV.

This clone was seen more than once but under ten times. The chain recombines TRBV28 with TRBJ1-4; D is possibly TRBD1 (5 bases). Trimming pared 4 bases from V and 6 bases from J, leaving 15 bases between. This CDR3 region has 15 residues. Germline CDR1 reads MDHEN; CDR2 reads SYDVKM. CDR3 bases: TGTGCCAGCAGTTCGTACAGGTCATTGGATGAAAAACTGTTTTTT. Its protein is CASSSYRSLDEKLFF.

This chain uses TRBV28 with TRBJ1-1; D possibly corresponds to TRBD1 (6 bases). V lost 4 bases, J lost 1 base, and 19 bases lay in between. From germline, CDR1 is MDHEN and CDR2 SYDVKM. The CDR3 contains 17 residues. CDR3 nucleotide sequence: TGTGCCAGCAGTTCTCCCAACAGGGCCGAGGAGAACACTGAAGCTTTCTTT. Amino acids: CASSSPNRAEENTEAFF. The entire variable domain, with the rest obtained from reference TRBV28 and TRBJ1-1, is as follows: DVKVTQSSRYLVKRTGEKVFLECVQDMDHENMFWYRQDPGLGLRLIYFSYDVKMKEKGDIPEGYSVSREKKERFSLILESASTNQTSMYLCASSSPNRAEENTEAFFGQGTRLTVV.

The J gene is TRBJ2-3, the V gene TRBV6-5; unclear D gene. Trimming removed 6 bases from V and 3 bases from J, with 10 bases in between. The CDR3 totals 13 residues. Germline CDR1 and CDR2: MNHEY and SVGAGI. The CDR3 loop reads CASSPPFTDTQYF. CDR3 bases: TGTGCCAGCAGCCCGCCTTTTACAGATACGCAGTATTTT.

The chain is built from TRBV28 and TRBJ1-5; the match to TRBD1 covers 9 bases. There are 14 residues in the CDR3. Germline assignment: CDR1 MDHEN and CDR2 SYDVKM. V dropped 7 bases and J dropped 6; count of bases not matched to a gene: 7. The CDR3 DNA follows: TGTGCCAGCAAACAGGGGGCAGGGGTTCAGCCCCAGCATTTT. Its protein product is CASKQGAGVQPQHF.

This rearrangement joins TRBV7-8 to TRBJ2-2, with 7 positions matching TRBD1. CDR1 and CDR2 from the germline V gene are SGHVS and FQNEAQ. V gave up 0 bases and J gave up 8 bases; unmatched junction bases: 6. The length of the CDR3 is 15 residues. The CDR3 nucleotides are TGTGCCAGCAGCTTAGCGCTGCAGGGGGTGGGGGAGCTGTTTTTT. Amino acids: CASSLALQGVGELFF.

V and J are TRBV6-5 and TRBJ1-5; 8 nucleotides align to TRBD1. The CDR3 spans 15 residues. Germline loops: CDR1 MNHEY, CDR2 SVGAGI. J was trimmed by 3 bases and V by 4 bases; bases with no gene match: 5. CDR3 sequence (DNA): TGTGCCAGCAGTTTGACAGGGGTCTTCAATCAGCCCCAGCATTTT. Protein sequence: CASSLTGVFNQPQHF.

The CDR3 is CASSSGPNTGELFF. In nucleotides, the CDR3 is TGTGCCAGCAGCTCGGGACCAAACACCGGGGAGCTGTTTTTT. J is TRBJ2-2 and V is TRBV7-3, with D perhaps assigned TRBD1 or TRBD2 (5 bases each). V lost 4 bases to trimming and J lost 2 bases, with 8 bases between them. CDR1 and CDR2 from the germline V gene are SGHTA and FQGTGA. The CDR3 spans 14 residues.

This chain joins TRBV3-1 (or the pseudogene TRBV3-2) and TRBJ2-7, with TRBD1 identical over 7 bases. The CDR3 has 14 amino acids. Trimming removed 0 bases from V and 7 bases from J; junction bases left unmatched: 6. From germline, CDR1 is LGHDT and CDR2 YNNKEL (reference sequence). The CDR3 loop is CASSQERGPREQYF. The CDR3 coding sequence is TGTGCCAGCAGCCAAGAGAGGGGGCCCCGGGAGCAGTACTTC.